Following are 29 T cell receptor beta chains from one sample sequenced in a study of radiotherapy plus CTLA-4 blockade in lung cancer. Data came from immunoSEQ multiplex PCR; TCRdb stores just in-frame clones and leaves some out. The table lists roughly 120,000 clones, 78% of them singletons. The material was peripheral blood, obtained from a patient treated with radiotherapy plus ipilimumab. These receptors originate from a human donor with non-small cell lung cancer who had a partial response to radiotherapy plus ipilimumab.

This clone appeared a single time. The rearrangement links TRBV6-1 to TRBJ1-2; D is possibly TRBD1 (6 bases). This CDR3 region has 14 residues. The ends were cut back, 3 bases at V and 7 bases at J, with 15 bases in the middle. From germline, CDR1 is MNHNS and CDR2 SASEGT. Here the CDR3 DNA reads TGTGCCAGCAGTGACGCCGGGACAAGAAGTGGCTACACCTTC. Translation: CASSDAGTRSGYTF.

The rearrangement joins TRBV7-2 to TRBJ2-2; 8 bases line up with TRBD1. Germline CDR1 reads SGHTA; CDR2 reads FQGNSA. After removal of 7 bases from V and 5 bases from J, the junction contained 3 bases not matched to a gene. The CDR3 is made up of 13 amino acids. The CDR3 region has the DNA TGTGCCAGCACCAGGGGGCTAACCGGGGAGCTGTTTTTT. The encoded protein is CASTRGLTGELFF.

This chain links TRBV5-1 with TRBJ2-2; 7 bases align to TRBD1. V was pared by 5 bases and J by 8 bases, with 9 bases of the junction left unmatched. The CDR3 is 14 residues long. The germline V gene encodes CDR1 SGHRS and CDR2 YFSETQ. The DNA of the CDR3 is TGCGCCAGCAGTCGAAAGGGGGCTGAGGGGGAGCTGTTTTTT. Encoded protein: CASSRKGAEGELFF.

This clone showed up just a few times. The genes are TRBV5-1 and TRBJ1-1; D possibly corresponds to TRBD1 (6 bases). CDR1 SGHRS and CDR2 YFSETQ come from the germline V gene. The length of the CDR3 is 16 residues. Trimming shortened V by 4 bases and J by 0 bases, and 16 bases separated the two germline ends. The CDR3 reads CASSPLSGVMNTEAFF. Here the CDR3 DNA reads TGCGCCAGCAGCCCCTTATCAGGGGTGATGAACACTGAAGCTTTCTTT.

The J gene is TRBJ2-5, the V gene TRBV6-5; 7 positions match TRBD2. The CDR3 spans 13 residues. Germline CDR1 reads MNHEY; CDR2 reads SVGAGI. CDR3 DNA: TGTGCTGTGAAGAAGCGGGATCAAGAGACCCAGTACTTC. Translating it yields CAVKKRDQETQYF.

The chain couples TRBV6-6 to TRBJ1-2, with 8 positions matching TRBD1. This CDR3 contains 14 residues. The germline V gene has CDR1 MNHNY and CDR2 SVGAGI (reference sequence). Trimming cost V 3 bases and J 2 bases; bases outside gene matches: 2. The DNA of the CDR3 is TGTGCCAGCAGTTATGGGACAGGCAACTATGGCTACACCTTC. This sequence encodes CASSYGTGNYGYTF.

The chain has TRBV7-2 and TRBJ2-1; the match to TRBD1 covers 9 bases. V gave up 4 bases and J gave up 8 bases; unmatched junction bases: 9. This CDR3 is 15 amino acids long. CDR1 is SGHTA, CDR2 FQGNSA, per germline. The CDR3 sequence: CASSWWTGDKYEQFF. CDR3 sequence (DNA): TGTGCCAGCAGCTGGTGGACAGGGGATAAGTATGAGCAGTTCTTC.

This clone was counted a few times. This rearrangement joins TRBV14 to TRBJ1-2; D is ambiguous. CDR1 is SGHDN and CDR2 is FVKESK in the germline V gene. The CDR3 runs to 18 residues. Trimming removed 4 bases from V and 0 bases from J, with 21 bases in between. CDR3 sequence (DNA): TGTGCCAGCAGCCCACTGGGAGTAAGGGAGAGGGCTAACTATGGCTACACCTTC. It encodes CASSPLGVRERANYGYTF.

The V call is TRBV6-1, the J call TRBJ2-1, with D perhaps matching TRBD1 (6 bases). The CDR3 has 15 residues. V was cut by 10 bases and J by 0 bases, with 16 bases left in between. Germline CDR1 is MNHNS and CDR2 is SASEGT. CDR3 in DNA: TGTGCCACCACACAGGGAACGGTCTCCTACAATGAGCAGTTCTTC. Protein product: CATTQGTVSYNEQFF.

J is TRBJ2-7 and V is TRBV6-6, with TRBD1 matching over 8 bases. The CDR3 is made up of 15 amino acids. V was pared by 5 bases and J by 5 bases, with 11 bases of the junction left unmatched. CDR1 is MNHNY and CDR2 is SVGAGI in the germline V gene (reference sequence). The CDR3 nucleotides are TGTGCCAGCAGTGACAGGACAGGGAACCTAAACGAGCAGTACGTC. Amino acids: CASSDRTGNLNEQYV.

This clone turned up a few times. This may be a read error, as it is one base from a much larger clone. This specimen includes other DNA sequences encoding the same CDR3. The chain joins TRBV5-1 to TRBJ1-4, with 8 bases matching TRBD1. V was clipped by 0 bases and J by 10 bases; unmatched bases: 8. The CDR3 totals 15 residues. Germline CDR1 and CDR2: SGHRS and YFSETQ. The CDR3 reads CASSLGVQGARKLFF. The CDR3 DNA is TGCGCCAGCAGCTTGGGGGTCCAGGGGGCGAGAAAACTGTTTTTT.

This chain connects TRBV6-5 to TRBJ1-4, with D possibly being TRBD1 (5 bases). CDR1 and CDR2 (germline): MNHEY, SVGAGI. CDR3 size: 15 residues. The V and J ends lost 6 bases and 4 bases respectively, with 15 bases between them. The chain's CDR3 is CASRGLGQGNEKLFF. The CDR3 nucleotides read TGTGCCAGCAGGGGACTTGGGCAGGGTAATGAAAAACTGTTTTTT.

A few counts support this clone. This rearrangement joins TRBV19 to TRBJ1-4; D might be TRBD1 (5 bases). Trimming took off 4 bases at V and 2 bases at J, with 17 bases between the two ends. Germline lookup yields CDR1 LNHDA and CDR2 SQIVND (reference sequence). This CDR3 is 17 amino acids long. The CDR3 nucleotides are TGTGCCAGTAGTAGACGGATAAGGGGCACTACTAATGAAAAACTGTTTTTT. Translation gives CASSRRIRGTTNEKLFF.

The genes are TRBV11-2 and TRBJ1-3; the D gene is possibly TRBD1 (6 bases). Trimming left V 4 bases short and J 2 bases short, with 9 bases between. Germline V gene data show CDR1 as SGHAT and CDR2 as FQNNGV. This CDR3 region has 14 residues. CDR3 DNA: TGTGCCAGCAGCTCCAGGGGAACTGGAAACACCATATATTTT. Translating it yields CASSSRGTGNTIYF.

The rearrangement uses TRBV6-5 and TRBJ1-1; no firm D call. Germline CDR1 and CDR2: MNHEY and SVGAGI. Deletions cut 5 bases from V and 8 bases from J, with 15 bases between. The CDR3 has 13 residues. The CDR3 DNA is TGTGCCAGCAGTACAAGTTACGGGGTGGAAGCTTTCTTT. Translated, it gives CASSTSYGVEAFF.

This clone was recorded a few times. The chain is built from TRBV4-1 and TRBJ2-1, with 7 bases lining up with TRBD1. CDR3 size: 19 residues. CDR1 and CDR2 (germline): MGHRA, YSYEKL. V dropped 4 bases and J dropped 0; count of bases not matched to a gene: 15. CDR3 in DNA: TGCGCCAGCAGCCGTCGGGACAGTGGGACCACAAGCTCCTACAATGAGCAGTTCTTC. It encodes CASSRRDSGTTSSYNEQFF.

This clone was recorded once. Since no conserved phenylalanine or tryptophan closes the CDR3, a read error is the likely cause. The J gene is TRBJ2-7, the V gene TRBV6-1; 9 bases are shared with TRBD1. The CDR3 contains 14 residues. V lost 6 bases, J lost 2 bases, and 5 bases stayed unmatched. Germline CDR1 and CDR2: MNHNS and SASEGT. In DNA, the CDR3 is TGTGCCAGCAGGAGGACAGGGGATGCCTACGAGCAGTACCTC. Translation: CASRRTGDAYEQYL.

The chain uses TRBV5-6 and TRBJ2-1; possible D gene TRBD2, 6 bases. This CDR3 is 15 amino acids long. Germline V CDR1 and CDR2: SGHDT, YYEEEE. Trimming stripped 0 bases from V and 9 bases from J, with 16 bases between. The CDR3 DNA is TGTGCCAGCAGCTTGGATATTCGGGAGTTACGTGAGCAGTTCTTC. It encodes CASSLDIRELREQFF.

This clone was seen a handful of times. This sample also contains other DNA sequences that code for the same CDR3. V is TRBV25-1 and J is TRBJ2-3; possible D gene TRBD2, 5 bases. The V end was cut by 2 bases, the J end by 0 bases, with 6 bases between. Germline V lookup: CDR1 MGHDK, CDR2 SYGVNS. The CDR3 runs 14 residues. CDR3 sequence: CASSEEGSTDTQYF. CDR3 sequence (DNA): TGTGCCAGCAGTGAAGAGGGTAGCACAGATACGCAGTATTTT.

This clone was observed once. The chain carries TRBV6-1 and TRBJ2-1; D is unresolved. Germline V gene sequence: CDR1 MNHNS, CDR2 SASEGT. Trimming took off 3 bases at V and 2 bases at J, with 14 bases between the two ends. The CDR3 is 16 amino acids. The CDR3 loop reads CASSDRVLPPYNEQFF. CDR3 in DNA: TGTGCCAGCAGTGACCGCGTACTTCCACCCTACAATGAGCAGTTCTTC.

This clone was picked up a small number of times. V is TRBV30 and J is TRBJ1-6; D not resolved. Germline CDR1 is GTSNPN and CDR2 is SVGIG (reference sequence). The germline V and J ends were trimmed by 1 base and 2 bases, with 9 bases remaining between them. The CDR3 runs to 15 residues. CDR3 sequence reads: CAWSEEGTYNSPLHF. The DNA of the CDR3 is TGTGCCTGGAGTGAGGAGGGAACCTATAATTCACCCCTCCACTTT.

In its sample, this clone was seen a few times. At one end the junction does not follow the germline gene, possibly because of a read error. V usage is TRBV7-7 and J usage is TRBJ2-1, with 7 bases aligning to TRBD2. This CDR3 has 17 residues. Germline values: CDR1 SSHAT, CDR2 FNYEAQ (reference sequence). The CDR3 is CASSLDPLSGGIDEQFF. The CDR3 DNA reads as TGTGCTAGCAGCTTAGATCCTTTATCGGGAGGAATCGATGAGCAGTTCTTC.

For the CDR3, the DNA is TGTGCCAGCGGGCCAGGGGCCCAGCCCCAGCATTTT. This encodes CASGPGAQPQHF. The chain is built from TRBV2 and TRBJ1-5; possibly TRBD1 for D (6 bases). Per germline, CDR1 SNHLY and CDR2 FYNNEI. V lost 8 bases and J lost 7, with 12 bases in between. CDR3 length: 12 amino acids.

This clone was seen a single time. This chain uses TRBV6-1 with TRBJ1-1; a weak D match, TRBD1 (6 bases). Per germline, CDR1 MNHNS and CDR2 SASEGT. The CDR3 sequence is 15 residues long. Trimming pared 3 bases from V and 1 base from J, leaving 12 bases between. DNA for the CDR3: TGTGCCAGCAGTGATCTGGGGGCCCCGAACACTGAAGCTTTCTTT. It is translated as CASSDLGAPNTEAFF.

This clone was detected a few times. The chain couples TRBV7-6 to TRBJ1-5; D remains ambiguous. Germline loops: CDR1 SGHVS, CDR2 FNYEAQ. The CDR3 runs to 15 residues. Trimming cost V 1 base and J 0 bases, with 7 bases left between them. The CDR3 DNA follows: TGTGCCAGCAGCTTAGTGGCAGATAGCAATCAGCCCCAGCATTTT. Translating it yields CASSLVADSNQPQHF.

This clone was counted between two and nine times. V and J are TRBV19 and TRBJ1-1, with unresolved D. The germline V gene encodes CDR1 LNHDA and CDR2 SQIVND (reference sequence). Trimming left V 3 bases short and J 4 bases short, with 12 bases between. The CDR3 spans 14 residues. The CDR3 loop is CASSMYGESTEAFF. The CDR3 region has the DNA TGTGCCAGTAGTATGTACGGGGAGAGCACTGAAGCTTTCTTT.

The genes are TRBV5-1 and TRBJ2-1, with D possibly TRBD1 on 5 matching bases. Germline V gives CDR1 SGHRS, CDR2 YFSETQ. The CDR3 extends over 13 amino acids. V lost 3 bases and J 9 bases, leaving 13 bases between the germline ends. The CDR3 here is CASSWTPGSEQFF. The CDR3 DNA reads as TGCGCCAGCAGCTGGACACCAGGCAGTGAGCAGTTCTTC.

A few counts support this clone. The chain employs TRBV5-1 and TRBJ1-4; 7 nucleotides line up with TRBD1. Germline V gives CDR1 SGHRS, CDR2 YFSETQ. This CDR3 contains 14 residues. V shed 4 bases and J 6 bases; nucleotides not matched to a gene: 6. CDR3 coding DNA: TGCGCCAGCAGCCGGGGACAGAACTATGAAAAACTGTTTTTT. Translation gives CASSRGQNYEKLFF.

V is TRBV20-1 and J is TRBJ2-1; 7 bases match TRBD1. Germline loops: CDR1 DFQATT, CDR2 SNEGSKA (reference sequence). The CDR3 sequence is 10 residues long. CDR3 nucleotides: TGCAGCGCCCCGGGACAGGAGCAGTTCTTC. It encodes CSAPGQEQFF.